Listed below are T cell receptor beta chains from one sample, sequenced in a study of blood T cells in healthy people across ages. TCRdb itself ran the 5' RACE reads through MiXCR, one entry per CDR3 protein. The sample lists 750,000 to 950,000 distinct CDR3 sequences; about 26% were seen once. This sample was also put to use in a study of T cells of mothers and their children.

Sequencing was performed on blood. The receptors come from a boy between 5 and 17 years old in good health. The CDR3 runs from the conserved cysteine through the conserved F or W. A D gene is named only where the DNA matches it firmly. The size of a clone is reported for some rows only, either as once, few or many, or as a class for expanded clones.

v_call	j_call	d_call	clone_size	cdr3_aa	cdr3_nt
TRBV6-1	TRBJ1-4	.	few	CASSGTTIGGNEKLFF	TGTGCCAGCTCCGGGACAACCATTGGGGGTAATGAAAAACTGTTTTTT
TRBV10-2	TRBJ2-1	.	few	CASSESLADSYNEQFF	TGCGCCAGCAGTGAGTCGTTAGCGGACTCCTACAATGAGCAGTTCTTC
TRBV2	TRBJ2-1	.	.	CASSTTFVQSSYNEQFF	TGTGCCAGCAGCACTACCTTCGTTCAAAGCTCCTACAATGAGCAGTTCTTC
TRBV5-1	TRBJ1-5	.	few	CASSLGEGDQPQHF	TGCGCCAGCAGCTTGGGAGAGGGTGATCAGCCCCAGCATTTT
TRBV11-2	TRBJ1-1	.	.	CASSLTGSLAFF	TGTGCCAGCAGCTTAACTGGCAGCCTGGCTTTCTTT
TRBV30	TRBJ1-2	.	few	CAWSVRDYGYTF	TGTGCCTGGAGCGTCCGGGACTATGGCTACACCTTC
TRBV7-9	TRBJ2-7	.	.	CASSPVDGAYEQYF	TGTGCCAGCAGCCCCGTCGACGGAGCCTACGAGCAGTACTTC
TRBV5-1	TRBJ1-4	TRBD1	few	CASSGGDRNEKLFF	TGCGCCAGCAGCGGGGGGGACAGGAACGAAAAACTGTTTTTT
TRBV7-9	TRBJ1-2	.	.	CASSFVTAGGYTF	TGTGCCAGCAGCTTCGTGACCGCGGGCGGCTACACCTTC
TRBV7-8	TRBJ2-5	.	few	CASSLARLIRNQETQYF	TGTGCCAGCAGCTTAGCCCGACTTATCCGTAATCAAGAGACCCAGTACTTC
TRBV21-1	TRBJ2-3	.	few	CASSKGTGTSKADTQYF	TGTGCCAGCAGCAAAGGCACCGGGACTAGTAAGGCAGATACGCAGTATTTT
TRBV3-1	TRBJ1-1	.	.	CASSQDPEYNMNTEAFF	TGTGCCAGCAGCCAAGACCCCGAATACAACATGAACACTGAAGCTTTCTTT
TRBV9	TRBJ2-5	.	few	CASSGSGLSETQYF	TGTGCCAGCAGCGGATCAGGGTTGTCAGAGACCCAGTACTTC
TRBV15	TRBJ2-3	.	.	CATSKEGEGDTQYF	TGTGCCACCAGCAAGGAAGGCGAGGGAGATACGCAGTATTTT
TRBV10-3	TRBJ2-1	.	.	CAISESYRGGNEQFF	TGTGCCATCAGTGAGTCGTATAGGGGAGGCAATGAGCAGTTCTTC
TRBV12-3/TRBV12-4	TRBJ2-3	.	.	CASSFSRLNGTQYF	TGTGCCAGCAGTTTTTCTAGGTTGAATGGGACGCAGTATTTT
TRBV7-9	TRBJ2-5	TRBD1	few	CASSLTGVVETQYF	TGTGCCAGCAGCTTAACAGGGGTTGTGGAGACCCAGTACTTC
TRBV6-5	TRBJ2-7	.	.	CATCYPLDSYEQYF	TGTGCAACGTGTTACCCCTTAGACAGTTACGAGCAGTACTTC
TRBV18	TRBJ1-3	.	few	CASSPTQAASGNTIYF	TGTGCCAGCTCACCAACGCAGGCGGCCTCTGGAAACACCATATATTTT
TRBV4-2	TRBJ2-5	TRBD1	.	CASSQAWTGGIETQYF	TGTGCCAGCAGCCAAGCGTGGACAGGGGGCATAGAGACCCAGTACTTC
TRBV28	TRBJ1-2	.	.	CASSLPGARIGGYTF	TGTGCCAGCAGTTTACCAGGGGCGAGAATAGGCGGCTACACCTTC
TRBV28	TRBJ2-7	.	.	CASSAYRGGEQYF	TGTGCCAGCAGTGCGTACAGGGGAGGCGAGCAGTACTTC
TRBV2	TRBJ1-1	.	.	CASRAPGTMNTEAFF	TGTGCCAGCAGAGCTCCCGGGACAATGAACACTGAAGCTTTCTTT
TRBV12-3/TRBV12-4	TRBJ2-1	.	.	CASSNDSPRDNEQFF	TGTGCCAGCAGTAACGACTCGCCGCGGGACAATGAGCAGTTCTTC
TRBV7-9	TRBJ1-2	.	few	CASSSFFTRNLNYGYTF	TGTGCCAGCAGCTCCTTTTTTACAAGGAACCTCAACTATGGCTACACCTTC
TRBV29-1	TRBJ2-5	.	many	CSVALRGGETQYF	TGCAGCGTGGCCCTCAGGGGGGGAGAGACCCAGTACTTC
TRBV5-1	TRBJ2-2	.	.	CASSLAPGALFF	TGCGCCAGCAGCTTGGCCCCCGGGGCGCTGTTTTTT
TRBV7-6	TRBJ1-1	TRBD1	.	CASSRPPDREGGNTEAFF	TGTGCCAGCAGCCGCCCCCCCGACAGGGAAGGGGGGAACACTGAAGCTTTCTTT
TRBV12-3/TRBV12-4	TRBJ2-2	TRBD2	few	CASSFVAGGNTGELFF	TGTGCCAGCAGTTTCGTGGCGGGGGGGAACACCGGGGAGCTGTTTTTT
TRBV21-1	TRBJ1-1	.	few	CASSGTGAEAFF	TGTGCCAGCAGTGGTACAGGCGCTGAAGCTTTCTTT
TRBV20-1	TRBJ2-1	.	few	CSASRGWGSSYNEQFF	TGCAGTGCTTCCAGGGGCTGGGGGAGCTCCTACAATGAGCAGTTCTTC
TRBV5-6	TRBJ2-2	.	few	CASSLKGYTGELFF	TGTGCCAGCAGCTTAAAGGGGTACACCGGGGAGCTGTTTTTT